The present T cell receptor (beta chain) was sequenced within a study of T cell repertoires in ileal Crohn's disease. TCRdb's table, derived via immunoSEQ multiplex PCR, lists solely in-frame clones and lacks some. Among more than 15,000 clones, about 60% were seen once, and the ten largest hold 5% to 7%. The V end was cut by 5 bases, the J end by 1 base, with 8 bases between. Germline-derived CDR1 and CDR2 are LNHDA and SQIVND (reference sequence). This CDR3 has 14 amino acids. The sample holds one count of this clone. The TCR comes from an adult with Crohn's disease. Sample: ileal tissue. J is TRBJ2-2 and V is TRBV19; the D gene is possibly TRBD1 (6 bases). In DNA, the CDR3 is TGTGCCAGTAGTTACAGGGAGAACACCGGGGAGCTGTTTTTT. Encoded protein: CASSYRENTGELFF.